Reported below is one T cell receptor (beta chain). This clone turned up a few times. The antigen it binds to is not known. It has no much larger one-base neighbor in the sample; base qualities were not kept. To be included, a participant needed at least one PBMC sample from before ART initiation plus at least two post-ART samples. Treatment was received in the United States of America by all participants with HIV. Before DNA extraction, cryopreserved samples containing 1-10 million PBMC were thawed and washed. At the time of the earliest PBMC sample for each participant with HIV, ages ranged from roughly 20 to 54 years. Per participant, PBMC samples came from 1-4 timepoints prior to ART initiation and 2-8 timepoints following ART initiation, for a median of 7 samples. For every participant, serial HIV viral load, CD4+ T-cell count, ART history and demographic data were obtained. Genomic DNA was extracted from unsorted PBMC with a Qiagen kit on a QIAcube, processed in batches of 12 samples.

The immunoSEQ hsTCRB v3.0 assay was used at survey level resolution for TRB variable region sequencing. A depth of roughly 40,000-50,000 T-cell genomes per sample was targeted for TRB sequencing. Pooled TRB libraries were sequenced on an Illumina MiSeq with a v3 150-cycle kit. Per the authors' processing: Repertoire analysis was performed in R inside a reproducible Nextflow workflow that covered QC, data transformation and analysis. LymphoSeq2, an R package for exploring AIRR-Seq data, was used to implement custom analyses. Four samples yielding fewer than 5000 total TRB sequences were excluded, leaving approximately 190 analyzed HIV repertoires. Among the roughly 200 retained HIV repertoires, approximately 61 were collected before ART initiation and around 130 after ART initiation. Each repertoire was downsampled to 5000 TRB nucleotide sequences, and summary statistics were averaged across 100 downsampling iterations. Only TRB sequences with CDR3 regions of at least seven amino acids were retained for analysis. Diversity was assessed using a clonality score derived from Shannon entropy and using the Gini coefficient. Repertoire networks linked the top 5000 CDR3 amino acid sequences whenever two sequences differed by an edit distance of one. Antigen specificity groups and MHC restriction were predicted for TRB CDR3 amino acid sequences with GLIPH2. To flag known associations with CMV, EBV, HIV or tissue antigens, CDR3 amino acid sequences were compared against VDJdb and McPAS-TCR. Pre-ART, post-ART and control groups were compared with Wilcoxon signed-rank tests and Holm-Bonferroni correction. Drawn from immuneACCESS, this table holds only the in-frame rearrangements with V and J called that TCRdb kept. Clones are partly lost; checked studies trace under half to an unresolved V gene and leave the rest unexplained. V, J and clone size reflect that table, while D and trimming were determined from the DNA. Present in this sample are some 35,000 clones, approximately 85% of which were seen just once. The ten largest clonotypes hold more than 9% of the sample.

The data stem from a study of long-term antiretroviral therapy in people with HIV (dated by TCRdb to between 2021 and 2022). About the investigation overall: The earliest samples were collected about a decade before the 2015 WHO recommendation for immediate ART, when ART was typically delayed until CD4 counts fell. A retrospective serial study tested whether ART initiation and durable HIV suppression were associated with changes in peripheral blood TRB repertoire composition and diversity. From some 33 adults with confirmed HIV infection, the cohort provided some 200 cryopreserved PBMC samples, gathered serially across a mean of about six years (range 1-12). Among the roughly 30 participants with HIV, ten to eleven were female. No cross-contamination during QIAcube processing was shown when test extractions of a monoclonal T-cell line were performed alongside fewer than 35 polyclonal samples. Study-level results and caveats: ART initiation was associated with a significant increase in TRB diversity, but diversity stayed significantly below transplant donor controls even after long-term ART. Unsorted PBMC were profiled instead of sorted CD4+ and CD8+ T cells because pre-ART samples had limited cell numbers. Inferences about post-ART repertoire changes were limited because no data were available on ART adherence, viral resistance or therapy changes. Limited PBMC availability meant only the TCR beta chain was sequenced, without alpha chain pairing. The samples span the years 2004 to 2017, and the ART regimens used may be less effective than current regimens. Expanded TRB clones identified before ART initiation dominated the repertoire across all time points, though the dominance fluctuated and decreased in many PLHIV after ART. HIV repertoires had narrower CDR3 length ranges than controls, and the network structure suggested an antigen-experienced repertoire that shifted only slightly toward naive after ART.

The germline V gene (reference sequence) provides CDR1 SEHNR and CDR2 FQNEAQ. There are 15 amino acids in the CDR3, from cysteine to phenylalanine inclusive. Here the CDR3 DNA is all that survives: 45 bases in frame from base 1. From V the trimming removes 5 bases and from J it removes 5 bases, while the gene matches leave 8 bases of the junction unaccounted for. Sequences were derived from unsorted PBMCs, sampled 2.2 years after starting antiretroviral therapy. The chain is made from TRBV7-9 and TRBJ2-1, with 8 junctional bases fitting TRBD2. This receptor was obtained from a young man with HIV. The bases read TGTGCCAGCAGCCCTCAACTAGCGGCCCACAATGAGCAGTTCTTC. The resulting protein is CASSPQLAAHNEQFF.